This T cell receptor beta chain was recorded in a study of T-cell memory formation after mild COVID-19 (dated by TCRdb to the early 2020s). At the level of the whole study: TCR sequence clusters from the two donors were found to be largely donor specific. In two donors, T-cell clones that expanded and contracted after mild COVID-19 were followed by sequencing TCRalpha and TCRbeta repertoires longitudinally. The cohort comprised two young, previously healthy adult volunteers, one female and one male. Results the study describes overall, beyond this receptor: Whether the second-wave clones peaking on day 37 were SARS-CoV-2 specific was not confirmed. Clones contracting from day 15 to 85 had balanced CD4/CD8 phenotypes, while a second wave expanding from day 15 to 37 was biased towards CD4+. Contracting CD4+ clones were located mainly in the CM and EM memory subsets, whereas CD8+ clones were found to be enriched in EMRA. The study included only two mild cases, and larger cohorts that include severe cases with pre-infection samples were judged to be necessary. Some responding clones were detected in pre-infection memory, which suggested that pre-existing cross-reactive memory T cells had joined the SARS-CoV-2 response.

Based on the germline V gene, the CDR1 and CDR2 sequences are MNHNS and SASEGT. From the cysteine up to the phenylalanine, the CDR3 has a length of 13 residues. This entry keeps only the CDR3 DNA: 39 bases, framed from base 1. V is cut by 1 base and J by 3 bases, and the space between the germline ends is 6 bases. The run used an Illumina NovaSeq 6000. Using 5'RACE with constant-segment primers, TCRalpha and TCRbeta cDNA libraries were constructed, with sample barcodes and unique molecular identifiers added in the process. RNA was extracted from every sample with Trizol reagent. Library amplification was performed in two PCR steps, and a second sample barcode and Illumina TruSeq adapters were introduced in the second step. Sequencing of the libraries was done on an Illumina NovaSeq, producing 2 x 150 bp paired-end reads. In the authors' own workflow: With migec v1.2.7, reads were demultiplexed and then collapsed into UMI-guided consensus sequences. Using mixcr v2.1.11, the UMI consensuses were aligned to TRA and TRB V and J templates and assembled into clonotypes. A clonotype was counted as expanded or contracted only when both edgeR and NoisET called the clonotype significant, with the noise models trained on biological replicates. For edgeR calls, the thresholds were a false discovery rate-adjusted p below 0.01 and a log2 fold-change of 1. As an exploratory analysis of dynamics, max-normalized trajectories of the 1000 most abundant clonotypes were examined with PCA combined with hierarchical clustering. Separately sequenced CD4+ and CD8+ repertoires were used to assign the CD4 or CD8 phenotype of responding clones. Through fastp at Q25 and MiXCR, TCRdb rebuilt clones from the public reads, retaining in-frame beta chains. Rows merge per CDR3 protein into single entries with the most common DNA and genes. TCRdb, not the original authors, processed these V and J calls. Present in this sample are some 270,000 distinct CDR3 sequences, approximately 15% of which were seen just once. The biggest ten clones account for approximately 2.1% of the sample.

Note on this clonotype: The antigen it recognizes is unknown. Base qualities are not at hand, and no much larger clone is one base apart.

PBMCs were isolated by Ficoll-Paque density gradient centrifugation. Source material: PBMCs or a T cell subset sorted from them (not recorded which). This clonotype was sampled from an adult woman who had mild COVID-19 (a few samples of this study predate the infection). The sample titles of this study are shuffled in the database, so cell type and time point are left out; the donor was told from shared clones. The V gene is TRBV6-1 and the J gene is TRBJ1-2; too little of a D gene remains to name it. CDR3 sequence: CASSEDNDYGYTF. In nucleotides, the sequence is TGTGCCAGCAGTGAAGACAATGACTATGGCTACACCTTC.